One and the same sample provided the 20 T cell receptor beta chains below, sequenced in a study of T cell repertoires in cytomegalovirus infection (dated by TCRdb to about 2019). These TCRs are of unknown antigen specificity. TCRdb records Illumina HiSeq 1500 as the sequencer. The raw public reads went through TCRdb reprocessing: fastp at Q25, MiXCR clone calling, in-frame beta chains kept. Entries are consolidated by CDR3 protein sequence, retaining the most common genes and DNA. This sample comprises more than 90,000 distinct CDR3 sequences, around a tenth of them detected only once. Approximately 30% of the sample rests with the top ten. Source material: PBMCs, sequenced either directly or after in vitro stimulation (not recorded which). The origin of the receptors is a human donor in good health (CMV status not recorded). Some clones in this sample may be carry-over from other donors' samples.

This clonotype was recorded many times. CDR3 nucleotide sequence: TGTGCCAGCAGCGTTGGTGCGCAGCCCCAGCATTTT. The encoded protein is CASSVGAQPQHF. The chain uses TRBV12-3 or TRBV12-4 and TRBJ1-5; no clear D. CDR3 length: 12 amino acids. Trimming took off 6 bases at V and 7 bases at J, with 10 bases between the two ends.

With regard to this clonotype: The junction shows a germline mismatch at one end, possibly a read error. The chain is built from TRBV27 and TRBJ1-1, with TRBD1 matching over 9 bases. Germline values: CDR1 MNHEY, CDR2 SMNVEV (reference sequence). This CDR3 is built from 14 residues. The CDR3 DNA reads as TGTGCCAGCGGGGACAGGGTGGGAGACACTGAAGCTCTCTTT. Its translation: CASGDRVGDTEALF.

In regard to this clonotype: A much larger clone lies one base from this, so it may be a read error. The rearrangement joins TRBV2 to TRBJ1-6, with a weak D call TRBD1 (5 bases). Trimming cost V 6 bases and J 9 bases, with 18 bases left between them. Per germline, CDR1 SNHLY and CDR2 FYNNEI. The CDR3 totals 15 residues. CDR3: CASRETPAQGSPLHF. For the CDR3, the DNA is TGTGCCAGCAGGGAAACTCCCGCTCAGGGTTCACCCCTCCACTTT.

This chain joins TRBV2 and TRBJ1-2; D is undetermined. Between the trimmed V and J ends, which lost 6 bases and 5 bases, there was a span of 10 bases. The CDR3 is 12 residues long. From germline, CDR1 is SNHLY and CDR2 FYNNEI. The CDR3 coding sequence is TGTGCCAGCAGGAGAGATAAGTATGGCTACACCTTC. It specifies CASRRDKYGYTF.

The sample holds many counts of this clonotype. The V and J genes are TRBV7-2 and TRBJ2-3; a possible D gene is TRBD2 (6 bases). The CDR3 loop spans 15 amino acids. Trimming stripped 5 bases from V and 3 bases from J, with 15 bases between. Germline V gene data show CDR1 as SGHTA and CDR2 as FQGNSA. CDR3 protein: CASSPGLRATDTQYF. In DNA, the CDR3 is TGTGCCAGCAGCCCGGGACTCCGAGCGACAGATACGCAGTATTTT.

This clonotype was found a few times. The chain couples TRBV19 to TRBJ2-7; TRBD1 matches 12 bases. The CDR3 loop spans 15 amino acids. The trim removed 3 bases at V and 5 bases at J, leaving 5 bases unmatched. Germline CDR1 LNHDA, CDR2 SQIVND (reference sequence). CDR3 sequence: CASSITGTGGNEQYF. CDR3 DNA: TGTGCCAGTAGTATTACGGGGACAGGGGGCAACGAGCAGTACTTC.

This clonotype was picked up many times. J is TRBJ1-1 and V is TRBV7-2; D is uncertain. The CDR3 covers 13 residues. From germline, CDR1 is SGHTA and CDR2 FQGNSA. V lost 3 bases and J 1 base, leaving 6 bases between the germline ends. CDR3: CASSFKRNTEAFF. As DNA, the CDR3 is TGTGCCAGCAGCTTTAAGCGGAACACTGAAGCTTTCTTT.

This clonotype was found a few times. The chain links TRBV5-1 to TRBJ1-6; D call uncertain. Looked up from germline, CDR1 is SGHRS and CDR2 is YFSETQ. V was trimmed by 4 bases and J by 10 bases, leaving 12 bases between them. CDR3 length: 13 residues. DNA of the CDR3: TGCGCCAGCAGCCAAGAAGCGGGATCACCCCTCCACTTT. This codes for CASSQEAGSPLHF.

This clonotype was detected a few times. The chain is built from TRBV9 and TRBJ2-2; D unclear. The germline V and J ends were trimmed by 0 bases and 7 bases, with 4 bases remaining between them. The CDR3 consists of 12 residues. Germline CDR1 SGDLS, CDR2 YYNGEE. The CDR3 loop is CASSVGVGELFF. DNA for the CDR3: TGTGCCAGCAGCGTAGGGGTCGGGGAGCTGTTTTTT.

This clonotype was recorded at least ten times. V and J are TRBV28 and TRBJ2-4, with TRBD2 identical over 7 bases. This CDR3 comprises 13 residues. CDR1 is MDHEN, CDR2 SYDVKM, per germline. Unmatched junction bases numbered 8, after V lost 4 bases and J lost 11 bases. CDR3 in amino acids: CASSSAGVSLQYF. CDR3 DNA sequence: TGTGCCAGCAGTTCGGCGGGAGTGAGCCTTCAGTACTTC.

Ten or more counts support this clonotype. The rearrangement uses TRBV12-3 or TRBV12-4 and TRBJ2-3; weak D call: TRBD2 (5 bases). Trimming cost V 2 bases and J 4 bases, with 13 bases left between them. CDR3 length equals 15 residues. CDR3 nucleotide sequence: TGTGCCAGCAGTTTAAGTTCGGGGTTGGCAGATACGCAGTATTTT. It codes for CASSLSSGLADTQYF.

CDR3 loop: CASSYGQLENTIYF. CDR3 nucleotides: TGTGCCAGCAGTTACGGACAGCTCGAAAACACCATATATTTT. The genes are TRBV6-6 and TRBJ1-3; a weak D match, TRBD1 (6 bases). The V gene's germline CDR1 is MNHNY and CDR2 SVGAGI (reference sequence). The CDR3 is made up of 14 amino acids. V was cut by 2 bases and J by 6 bases, with 11 bases left in between.

This clonotype was observed at least ten times. The J gene is TRBJ2-3, the V gene TRBV7-2, with D hard to call. The germline V and J ends were trimmed by 2 bases and 6 bases, with 9 bases remaining between them. This CDR3 comprises 13 residues. CDR1 and CDR2 (germline): SGHTA, FQGNSA. CDR3 sequence (DNA): TGTGCCAGCAGCTTAAGTAGAGGCGATACGCAGTATTTT. It yields the protein CASSLSRGDTQYF.

On this clonotype itself: A much larger clone differs from this one at a single base, so this may be a read error. The chain combines TRBV7-3 with TRBJ2-1; TRBD2 might be the D (6 bases). CDR1 SGHTA and CDR2 FQGTGA come from the germline V gene. The CDR3 spans 16 residues. CDR3 nucleotide sequence: TGTGCCTGCAGCTTCCCACTCCAGCGGGTATACAATGAGCAGTTCTTC. Its translation is CACSFPLQRVYNEQFF.

This clonotype was detected only a few times. Germline and junction disagree at one end, which may indicate a read error. V usage is TRBV6-2 or TRBV6-3 and J usage is TRBJ2-3; no clear D. The CDR3 length is 11 residues. The germline gives CDR1 MNHEY, CDR2 SVGEGT. This chain's CDR3 is CANSQRYTQYF. The CDR3 DNA reads as TGTGCCAACAGTCAACGATATACGCAGTATTTT.

This clonotype was counted between two and nine times. The rearrangement links TRBV6-2 or TRBV6-3 to TRBJ2-3, with D perhaps matching TRBD2 (5 bases). From germline, CDR1 is MNHEY and CDR2 SVGEGT. This CDR3 is 17 amino acids long. The V end was cut by 2 bases, the J end by 1 base, with 16 bases between. CDR3 in DNA: TGTGCCAGCAGTTACCCCCCATGGAGAGCGGGCACAGATACGCAGTATTTT. Protein product: CASSYPPWRAGTDTQYF.

This clonotype was counted ten times or more. This chain uses TRBV7-2 with TRBJ2-7; no firm D call. CDR1 and CDR2 from the germline V gene are SGHTA and FQGNSA. V gave up 5 bases and J gave up 7 bases, with 18 bases separating them. The CDR3 has 14 residues. CDR3 protein: CASSRSSEGWEQYF. CDR3 DNA: TGTGCCAGCAGCCGTTCCTCGGAAGGGTGGGAGCAGTACTTC. Full variable domain (rest looked up from reference TRBV7-2 and TRBJ2-7): GAGVSQSPSNKVTEKGKDVELRCDPISGHTALYWYRQSLGQGLEFLIYFQGNSAPDKSGLPSDRFSAERTGGSVSTLTIQRTQQEDSAVYLCASSRSSEGWEQYFGPGTRLTVT.

This clonotype appeared many times. The V and J genes are TRBV7-9 and TRBJ2-1, with TRBD2 identical over 11 bases. The CDR3 has 18 amino acids. Per germline, CDR1 SEHNR and CDR2 FQNEAQ (reference sequence). J was trimmed by 2 bases and V by 5 bases; bases with no gene match: 11. The CDR3 spells CASSRRGTSGSPYNEQFF. DNA for the CDR3: TGTGCCAGCAGCAGACGCGGGACTAGCGGCAGCCCCTACAATGAGCAGTTCTTC. The full variable domain, with the rest looked up from reference TRBV7-9 and TRBJ2-1, is DTGVSQNPRHKITKRGQNVTFRCDPISEHNRLYWYRQTLGQGPEFLTYFQNEAQLEKSRLLSDRFSAERPKGSFSTLEIQRTEQGDSAMYLCASSRRGTSGSPYNEQFFGPGTRLTVL.

The table lists this clonotype with many counts. CDR3 coding DNA: TGTGCCAGCAGCGACAGCCCAAGTTGGGGGTATGGCTACACCTTC. Protein product: CASSDSPSWGYGYTF. The J gene is TRBJ1-2, the V gene TRBV5-4; D possibly corresponds to TRBD1 (5 bases). V dropped 4 bases and J dropped 5 bases, with 18 bases sitting between them. This CDR3 is 15 amino acids long. Germline V gene data show CDR1 as SGHNT and CDR2 as YYREEE (reference sequence).

This clonotype was found a few times. This rearrangement joins TRBV5-6 to TRBJ1-1, with no clear D. This CDR3 spans 14 amino acids. The germline V and J ends were trimmed by 5 bases and 0 bases, with 11 bases remaining between them. The germline V gene encodes CDR1 SGHDT and CDR2 YYEEEE. The CDR3, as DNA: TGTGCCAGCAGAGAGACACCGATGAACACTGAAGCTTTCTTT. Protein product: CASRETPMNTEAFF.